This T cell receptor (beta chain) came from a study of blood T cell repertoires in COVID-19. The overall study: The United States, Italy and Spain were the sources of the acute and convalescent COVID-19 samples. PBMCs, B-cell-depleted T cells, or T cells were the source of the cDNA or gDNA that made up the material.

The Seattle site enrolled patients during active infection and followed them longitudinally. Germline CDR1 and CDR2: SGHVS and FQNEAQ. This CDR3 is 18 amino acids long. The V gene lost 1 base and the J gene lost 2 bases, with 20 bases spanning the gap. In the study's own analysis: Researchers report that nucleated cell counts were estimated from reference gene primer amplification. The repertoire was sequenced with immunoSEQ multiplex PCR; TCRdb's copy has only in-frame clones and lacks some. The V and J calls and clone size are taken from that table; D and trimming were inferred from the DNA. Among about 360,000 clones listed, 75% to 90% were seen once.

The sequence derives from a woman in her sixties with COVID-19, enrolled during active disease. The sample taken for sequencing was peripheral blood. The chain recombines TRBV7-8 with TRBJ1-1; possible D gene TRBD1, 5 bases. CDR3 sequence reads: CASSLGPWGGSLNTEAFF. The CDR3 bases are TGTGCCAGCAGCTTAGGGCCTTGGGGGGGGAGTCTTAACACTGAAGCTTTCTTT.